This T cell receptor beta chain was identified in a study of T-cell memory formation after mild COVID-19. Study outcomes and limitations: The study detected some responding clones in pre-infection memory, suggesting cross-reactive memory joined. Clones shrinking from day 15 to 85 showed even CD4/CD8 mixes; later expanders tilted CD4+.

TCRdb re-called the 5' RACE reads with MiXCR, one entry per CDR3 protein. Here the sample spans about 400,000 distinct CDR3 sequences, roughly a quarter being singletons. The CDR3 has 15 amino acids. V was clipped by 0 bases and J by 6 bases; unmatched bases: 8. Germline assignment: CDR1 KGHSY and CDR2 FQNENV. This clonotype was counted between two and nine times. The antigen is undetermined. The chain combines TRBV16 with TRBJ2-7; TRBD2 matches 7 bases. The TCR sequence derives from an adult woman who had mild COVID-19 (a few samples of this study predate the infection). Cell type and time point are not known. The specimen sequenced was PBMCs or a T cell subset sorted from them (not recorded which). CDR3 protein: CASSQSGRGKGEQYF. CDR3 coding DNA: TGTGCCAGCAGCCAATCGGGGAGGGGCAAGGGCGAGCAGTACTTC.